Sequencing of this TCR beta chain was carried out in a study of sequential checkpoint blockade in melanoma. Described treatment: randomized to nivolumab then ipilimumab (arm A) or the reverse (arm B). Live CD3+CD8+ CD19− CD56− cells were sorted from PBMCs. This clone was recorded a few times. The sample has other DNA sequences that encode this CDR3 too. CDR1 is SGDLS and CDR2 is YYNGEE in the germline V gene. The CDR3 contains 14 residues. Trimming cost V 4 bases and J 2 bases; bases outside gene matches: 6. Measured with immunoSEQ multiplex PCR; TCRdb has only the in-frame clones, and not every one. The sample yields more than 4,000 clones, approximately 82% seen once.

Sequenced here: CD8+ T cells sorted from blood (inferred from file names), sampled from a patient given nivolumab and ipilimumab in sequence. The sequence derives from a human donor with melanoma. The rearrangement uses TRBV9 and TRBJ2-7; 7 positions match TRBD1. DNA of the CDR3: TGTGCCAGCAGCCCCTTAGACAGGGCCTACGAGCAGTACTTC. Its protein product is CASSPLDRAYEQYF.